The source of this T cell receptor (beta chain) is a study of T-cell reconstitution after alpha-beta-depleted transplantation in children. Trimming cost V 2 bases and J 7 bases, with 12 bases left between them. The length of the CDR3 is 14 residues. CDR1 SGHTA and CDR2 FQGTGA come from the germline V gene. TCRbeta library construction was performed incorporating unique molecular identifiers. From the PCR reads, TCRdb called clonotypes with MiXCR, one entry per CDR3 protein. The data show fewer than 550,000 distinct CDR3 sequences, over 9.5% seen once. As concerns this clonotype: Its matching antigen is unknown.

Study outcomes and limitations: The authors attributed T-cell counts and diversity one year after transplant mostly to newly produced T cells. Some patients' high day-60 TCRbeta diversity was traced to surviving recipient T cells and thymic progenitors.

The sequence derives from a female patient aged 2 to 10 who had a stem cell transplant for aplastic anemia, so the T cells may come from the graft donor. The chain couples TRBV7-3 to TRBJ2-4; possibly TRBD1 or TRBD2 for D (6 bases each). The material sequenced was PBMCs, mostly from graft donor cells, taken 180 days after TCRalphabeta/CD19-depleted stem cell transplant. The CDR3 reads CASSLGRGPNIQYF. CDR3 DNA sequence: TGTGCCAGCAGCTTAGGTCGGGGGCCTAACATTCAGTACTTC. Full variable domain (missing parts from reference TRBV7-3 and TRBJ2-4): GAGVSQTPSNKVTEKGKYVELRCDPISGHTALYWYRQSLGQGPEFLIYFQGTGAADDSGLPNDRFFAVRPEGSVSTLKIQRTERGDSAVYLCASSLGRGPNIQYFGAGTRLSVL.